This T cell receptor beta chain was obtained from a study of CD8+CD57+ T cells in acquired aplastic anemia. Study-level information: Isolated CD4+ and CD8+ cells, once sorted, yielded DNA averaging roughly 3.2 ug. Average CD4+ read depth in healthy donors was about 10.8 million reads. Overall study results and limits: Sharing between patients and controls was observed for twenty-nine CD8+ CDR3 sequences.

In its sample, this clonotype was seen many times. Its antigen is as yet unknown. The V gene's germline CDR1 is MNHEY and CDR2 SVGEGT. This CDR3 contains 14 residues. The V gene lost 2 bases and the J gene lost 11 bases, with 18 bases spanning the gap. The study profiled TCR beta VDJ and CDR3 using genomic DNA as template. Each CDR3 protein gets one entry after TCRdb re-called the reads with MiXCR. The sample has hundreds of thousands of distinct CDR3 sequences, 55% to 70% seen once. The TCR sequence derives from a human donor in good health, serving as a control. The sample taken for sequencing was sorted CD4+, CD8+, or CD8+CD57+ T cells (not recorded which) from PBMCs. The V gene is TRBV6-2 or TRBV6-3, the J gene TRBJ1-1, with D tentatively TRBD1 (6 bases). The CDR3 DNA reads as TGTGCCAGCAGTTACCCATCGGACAGCCCTCGGGCTTTCTTT. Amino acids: CASSYPSDSPRAFF.